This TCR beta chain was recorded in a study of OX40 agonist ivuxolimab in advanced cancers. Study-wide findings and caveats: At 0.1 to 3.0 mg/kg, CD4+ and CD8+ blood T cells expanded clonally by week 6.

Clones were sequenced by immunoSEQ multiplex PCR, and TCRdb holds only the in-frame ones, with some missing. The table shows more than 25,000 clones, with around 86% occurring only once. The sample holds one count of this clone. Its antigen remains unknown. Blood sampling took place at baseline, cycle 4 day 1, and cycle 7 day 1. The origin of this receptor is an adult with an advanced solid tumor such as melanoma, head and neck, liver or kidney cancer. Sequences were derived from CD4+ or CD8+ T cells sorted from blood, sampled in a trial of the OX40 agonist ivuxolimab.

In DNA form, the CDR3 reads TGCGCCAGCAGCGGGGAGAGCTACAATGAGCAGTTCTTC. It is translated as CASSGESYNEQFF. V gene TRBV5-1 combines with J gene TRBJ2-1, with D perhaps TRBD2 (5 bases). This CDR3 comprises 13 residues. Germline-derived CDR1 and CDR2 are SGHRS and YFSETQ. The ends were cut back, 4 bases at V and 3 bases at J, with 8 bases in the middle.